This T cell receptor beta chain was retrieved from a study of T-cell reconstitution after alpha-beta-depleted transplantation in children. CDR1 and CDR2 from the germline V gene are SGHRS and YFSETQ. This CDR3 contains 13 residues. J gave up 7 bases and V 5 bases, and 8 bases lay outside the gene matches. This clonotype was recorded a few times. Preparation of the TCRbeta library was carried out with unique molecular identifiers. TCRdb reanalysed the PCR reads using MiXCR and keeps one entry per CDR3 protein. The sample has some 500,000 distinct CDR3 sequences; about 17% are singletons. The receptor's source is a human donor who donated a stem cell graft to a child with acute lymphoblastic leukemia. The V and J genes are TRBV5-1 and TRBJ2-7, with 8 bases aligning to TRBD1. Source: PBMCs from the stem cell graft donor, taken from the stem cell graft. The CDR3 sequence is CASSSQGAGEQYF. In DNA form, the CDR3 reads TGCGCCAGCAGTTCCCAGGGGGCCGGGGAGCAGTACTTC.